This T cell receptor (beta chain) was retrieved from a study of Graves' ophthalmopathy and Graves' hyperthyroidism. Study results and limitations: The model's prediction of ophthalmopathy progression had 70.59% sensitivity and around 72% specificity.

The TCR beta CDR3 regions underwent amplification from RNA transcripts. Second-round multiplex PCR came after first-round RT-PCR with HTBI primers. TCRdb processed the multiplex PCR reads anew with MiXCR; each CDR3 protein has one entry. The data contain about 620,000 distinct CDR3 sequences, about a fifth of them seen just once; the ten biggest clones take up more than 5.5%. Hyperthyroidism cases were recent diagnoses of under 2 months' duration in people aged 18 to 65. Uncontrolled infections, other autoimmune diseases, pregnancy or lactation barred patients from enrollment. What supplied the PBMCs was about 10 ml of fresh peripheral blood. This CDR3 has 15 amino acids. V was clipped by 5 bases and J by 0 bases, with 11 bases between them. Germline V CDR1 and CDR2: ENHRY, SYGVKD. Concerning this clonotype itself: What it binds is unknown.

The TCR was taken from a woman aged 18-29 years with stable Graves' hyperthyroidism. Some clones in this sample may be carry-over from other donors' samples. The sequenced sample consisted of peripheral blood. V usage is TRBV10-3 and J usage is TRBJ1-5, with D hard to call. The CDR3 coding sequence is TGTGCCATCAGTCGTTCCGGGAATAGCAATCAGCCCCAGCATTTT. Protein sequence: CAISRSGNSNQPQHF.